This is a list of T cell receptor beta chains from one sample in a study of breast tumors, draining lymph nodes, adjacent tissues. Via MiXCR, TCRdb re-called the multiplex PCR reads, giving one row per CDR3 protein. This sample has 150,000 to 200,000 distinct CDR3 sequences, with roughly 30% found just once. The sequenced sample consisted of axillary lymph node tissue. All receptors derive from a female donor with breast cancer. Some clones in this sample may be carry-over from other donors' samples. CDR3s include the opening cysteine and the closing phenylalanine or tryptophan. Fields, in order: V gene, J gene, D gene, clone size, CDR3 protein, CDR3 DNA. A D gene is named only where the DNA matches it firmly. Size tells how often a clone was seen (once, few, many) or the class of an expanded clone, and some rows leave it out.

TRBV7-9,TRBJ2-1,TRBD1,many,CASSSPRDRGGYNEQFF,TGTGCCAGCAGCTCCCCAAGGGACAGGGGAGGCTACAATGAGCAGTTCTTC
TRBV19,TRBJ2-1,TRBD1,many,CATSGTGGNEQFF,TGTGCCACTTCGGGGACAGGGGGCAATGAGCAGTTCTTC
TRBV4-2,TRBJ2-3,.,many,CASSQEGARGTDTQYF,TGTGCCAGCAGCCAAGAGGGGGCCAGGGGAACAGATACGCAGTATTTT
TRBV30,TRBJ2-2,TRBD1,.,CAWSVQGAGGYTGELFF,TGTGCCTGGAGTGTTCAGGGGGCAGGTGGCTACACCGGGGAGCTGTTTTTT
TRBV28,TRBJ1-2,.,.,CASSPGFGYGYTF,TGTGCCAGCAGTCCAGGTTTCGGCTATGGCTACACCTTC
TRBV4-3,TRBJ2-7,TRBD2,.,CASSPGASGRYEQYF,TGCGCCAGCAGCCCGGGGGCTAGCGGGAGATACGAGCAGTACTTC
TRBV11-2,TRBJ2-5,.,few,CASSLGPSTTQETQYF,TGTGCCAGCAGCTTAGGCCCCTCGACTACACAAGAGACCCAGTACTTC
TRBV12-3/TRBV12-4,TRBJ1-4,TRBD1,many,CASRGTGGVEKLFF,TGTGCCAGCAGGGGGACAGGGGGAGTGGAAAAACTGTTTTTT
TRBV9,TRBJ1-2,TRBD1,.,CASSAGLGQGDGYTF,TGTGCCAGCAGCGCCGGACTGGGACAGGGGGATGGCTACACCTTC
TRBV6-5,TRBJ2-6,.,many,CASKDNSGANVLTF,TGTGCCAGCAAAGACAACTCTGGGGCCAACGTCCTGACTTTC
TRBV6-1,TRBJ2-1,.,few,CASSEAEAIPYNEQFF,TGTGCCAGCAGTGAAGCGGAAGCTATACCCTACAATGAGCAGTTCTTC
TRBV27,TRBJ2-2,.,.,CATKTLTNTGELFF,TGTGCCACCAAGACACTCACGAACACCGGGGAGCTGTTTTTT
TRBV19,TRBJ1-6,.,.,CASSIRDMDNSPLHF,TGTGCCAGTAGTATAAGGGACATGGATAATTCACCCCTCCACTTT
TRBV9,TRBJ2-3,TRBD2,many,CASSDTGLPTDTQYF,TGTGCCAGCAGCGACACGGGACTACCCACAGATACGCAGTATTTT
TRBV29-1,TRBJ2-5,.,once,CSGVGGETQYF,TGCAGCGGGGTTGGGGGAGAGACCCAGTACTTC
TRBV29-1,TRBJ2-3,TRBD2,many,CSVDLGLAVGSDTQYF,TGCAGCGTTGATTTGGGACTAGCGGTCGGGTCAGATACGCAGTATTTT
TRBV7-9,TRBJ1-3,.,many,CATPPDRSSGNTIYF,TGTGCCACCCCCCCGGACAGAAGCTCTGGAAACACCATATATTTT
TRBV25-1,TRBJ1-5,.,.,CASSESHEHF,TGTGCCAGCAGTGAAAGCCACGAGCATTTT
TRBV6-5,TRBJ1-5,.,many,CASSTGLQPQHF,TGTGCCAGCAGCACAGGGCTTCAGCCCCAGCATTTT
TRBV4-1,TRBJ1-5,.,many,CASSHPNLGNQPQHF,TGCGCCAGCAGCCACCCCAACTTAGGCAATCAGCCCCAGCATTTT
TRBV20-1,TRBJ1-3,.,many,CSARDQGPLVNTIYF,TGCAGTGCTAGAGACCAGGGACCGCTCGTGAACACCATATATTTT
TRBV19,TRBJ2-5,.,many,CASSMWGSMETQYF,TGTGCCAGTAGTATGTGGGGGAGTATGGAGACCCAGTACTTC
TRBV11-2,TRBJ2-1,.,many,CASSEFSGYEQFF,TGTGCCAGCAGCGAATTTTCTGGGTATGAGCAGTTCTTC
TRBV6-2/TRBV6-3,TRBJ2-7,.,.,CASSYSITWNEQYF,TGTGCCAGCAGTTACTCGATAACTTGGAACGAGCAGTACTTC
TRBV20-1,TRBJ2-1,.,many,CSARDYSSDNEQFF,TGCAGTGCTAGAGACTATTCCTCTGACAATGAGCAGTTCTTC
TRBV7-3,TRBJ1-2,.,many,CASSLRQGSGYTF,TGTGCCAGCAGCTTAAGGCAGGGAAGTGGCTACACCTTC
TRBV20-1,TRBJ1-4,TRBD1,.,CSASTGTGIEKLFF,TGCAGTGCTTCAACCGGGACAGGGATCGAAAAACTGTTTTTT
TRBV7-9,TRBJ2-1,.,.,CASSHLDQIAYNEKFF,TGTGCCAGCAGCCACCTGGACCAGATCGCCTACAATGAGAAGTTCTTC
TRBV4-2,TRBJ2-2,.,many,CASSYDYSPGGELFF,TGTGCCAGCAGCTACGACTATAGCCCTGGCGGGGAGCTGTTTTTT
TRBV19,TRBJ1-2,.,many,CASSEGSYDYGYTF,TGTGCCAGTAGCGAAGGGAGTTATGACTATGGCTACACCTTC
TRBV6-5,TRBJ2-1,TRBD2,few,CASSYSGGVVGNEQFF,TGTGCCAGCAGTTACTCTGGGGGGGTCGTGGGTAATGAGCAGTTCTTC
TRBV24-1,TRBJ1-4,.,.,CDYSLTNEKLFF,TGTGACTACAGTTTAACTAATGAAAAACTGTTTTTT
TRBV7-9,TRBJ1-4,TRBD1,.,CASSLGDRWNEKLFF,TGTGCCAGCAGCCTAGGGGACAGGTGGAATGAAAAACTGTTTTTT
TRBV7-9,TRBJ2-5,.,many,CASSLLRSGETQYF,TGTGCCAGCAGCTTGTTGAGATCGGGGGAGACCCAGTACTTC
TRBV9,TRBJ2-1,TRBD2,many,CASSASGRPYNEQFF,TGTGCCAGCAGTGCTAGCGGGAGGCCCTACAATGAGCAGTTCTTC
TRBV28,TRBJ1-5,.,.,CASSSIDNSNQPQHF,TGTGCCAGCAGTTCGATCGACAATAGCAATCAGCCCCAGCATTTT
TRBV30,TRBJ1-2,TRBD1,many,CAWRGQGASYGYTF,TGTGCCTGGAGGGGACAGGGGGCAAGCTATGGCTACACCTTC